This entry lists 14 T cell receptor beta chains sequenced from one sample in a study of blood T cell repertoires in COVID-19. Using immunoSEQ multiplex PCR, the repertoire was profiled, and TCRdb retains in-frame clones only, with some absent. The sample has about 280,000 clones, 88% seen once. Material for sequencing was PBMCs or T cells enriched from blood (not recorded which). These receptors all come from a woman aged 60-75 years in a cohort exposed to, infected with or recovered from COVID-19 (not recorded which).

This sequence joins TRBV27 and TRBJ2-1; 10 bases align to TRBD1. CDR3 length equals 15 residues. In germline, CDR1 is MNHEY, CDR2 SMNVEV (reference sequence). After removal of 7 bases from V and 2 bases from J, the junction contained 5 bases not matched to a gene. Here the CDR3 DNA reads TGTGCCAGCAAGTTCGGGACAGGGGCCTACAATGAGCAGTTCTTC. Residues: CASKFGTGAYNEQFF.

The chain recombines TRBV7-9 with TRBJ2-3; TRBD1 is a possible D gene (5 bases). Germline lookup yields CDR1 SEHNR and CDR2 FQNEAQ (reference sequence). V lost 6 bases and J 4 bases, leaving 5 bases between the germline ends. This CDR3 has 11 amino acids. The CDR3 bases are TGTGCCAGCAGACAGGCAGATACGCAGTATTTT. This gives the protein CASRQADTQYF.

V usage is TRBV7-3 and J usage is TRBJ2-5; D possibly corresponds to TRBD2 (5 bases). V shed 0 bases and J shed 5 bases, with 19 bases lying between them. Germline V gene data show CDR1 as SGHTA and CDR2 as FQGTGA. The CDR3 covers 17 residues. The CDR3 DNA reads TGTGCCAGCAGCTTAACGGGCGGTCGGGGTCGCGGGGAGACCCAGTACTTC. Translating gives CASSLTGGRGRGETQYF.

The chain combines TRBV6-5 with TRBJ2-7, with 8 positions matching TRBD1. V gave up 5 bases and J gave up 6 bases; unmatched junction bases: 9. Germline V lookup: CDR1 MNHEY, CDR2 SVGAGI. The CDR3 sequence is 14 residues long. For the CDR3, the DNA is TGTGCCAGCAGTCAGGGGGCGAGTACCCGCGAGCAGTACTTC. Encoded protein: CASSQGASTREQYF.

The genes are TRBV6-5 and TRBJ1-1; possibly TRBD1 for D (6 bases). In germline, CDR1 is MNHEY, CDR2 SVGAGI. This CDR3 contains 13 residues. Trimming stripped 6 bases from V and 1 base from J, with 9 bases between. The CDR3 nucleotides read TGTGCCAGCAGCGCCAGGGGGAACACTGAAGCTTTCTTT. Its protein is CASSARGNTEAFF.

The J gene is TRBJ2-1, the V gene TRBV7-9; D unclear. The CDR3 spans 13 residues. V shed 10 bases and J shed 4 bases, with 14 bases lying between them. Germline V CDR1 and CDR2: SEHNR, FQNEAQ (reference sequence). The CDR3 DNA reads as TGTGCCACCGAGCCCGAGCTTTACAATGAGCAGTTCTTC. Amino acids: CATEPELYNEQFF.

The chain carries TRBV5-1 and TRBJ2-2; 12 nucleotides match TRBD2. From germline, CDR1 is SGHRS and CDR2 YFSETQ. The length of the CDR3 is 16 residues. The J segment lost 6 bases and the V segment lost 4 bases, leaving 7 bases of the junction unmatched. The CDR3 nucleotides are TGCGCCAGCAGCCCCTCACTAGCGGGAGGCTCCGGGGAGCTGTTTTTT. Amino acid sequence: CASSPSLAGGSGELFF.

V usage is TRBV28 and J usage is TRBJ2-4, with TRBD2 matching over 8 bases. V lost 6 bases and J lost 1; bases outside the gene matches: 2. Germline assignment: CDR1 MDHEN and CDR2 SYDVKM. The CDR3 totals 14 residues. CDR3 loop: CASSPGGAKNIQYF. In nucleotides, the CDR3 is TGTGCCAGCAGCCCGGGGGGGGCCAAAAACATTCAGTACTTC.

The chain combines TRBV11-2 with TRBJ1-1, with TRBD1 as a possible D gene (5 bases). V lost 5 bases and J lost 0, with 16 bases in between. CDR1 is SGHAT and CDR2 is FQNNGV in the germline V gene. This CDR3 is built from 16 residues. The CDR3 here is CASSPRGYSMNTEAFF. CDR3 bases: TGTGCCAGCAGCCCAAGGGGTTACAGCATGAACACTGAAGCTTTCTTT.

This clone was observed once. The genes are TRBV28 and TRBJ2-7, with 10 bases identical to TRBD1. CDR1 and CDR2 (germline): MDHEN, SYDVKM. With 8 bases clipped from V and 5 bases from J, the junction kept 9 bases outside the gene matches. The CDR3 is 14 amino acids. CDR3 sequence (DNA): TGTGCCAGCTCGACAGGGGGCGAAATCCACGAGCAGTACTTC. This encodes CASSTGGEIHEQYF.

The genes are TRBV4-3 and TRBJ1-6; D perhaps matches TRBD1 (5 bases). V was cut by 0 bases and J by 7 bases, with 13 bases left in between. The CDR3 runs to 16 residues. Per the germline V gene, CDR1 is LGHNA and CDR2 is YSLEER. This chain's CDR3 is CASSQDRGGGNSPLHF. The CDR3 DNA reads as TGCGCCAGCAGCCAAGATCGGGGGGGTGGGAATTCACCCCTCCACTTT.

This chain links TRBV24-1 with TRBJ1-1, with D unresolved. V was shortened by 5 bases and J by 2 bases, with 8 bases between the two germline ends. Germline V gives CDR1 KGHDR, CDR2 SFDVKD. The CDR3 is 13 residues long. The CDR3: CATSANRNTEAFF. As DNA, the CDR3 is TGTGCCACCAGTGCTAACAGAAACACTGAAGCTTTCTTT.

V and J are TRBV19 and TRBJ1-5; D might be TRBD1 (5 bases). Deletions cut 7 bases from V and 6 bases from J, with 13 bases between. The CDR3 loop spans 13 amino acids. The germline gives CDR1 LNHDA, CDR2 SQIVND (reference sequence). The CDR3 region has the DNA TGTGCCAGTATCCAGGGCTGGAGTCAGCCCCAGCATTTT. Its translation is CASIQGWSQPQHF.

J is TRBJ1-2 and V is TRBV29-1; tentatively, D is TRBD1 (5 bases). The germline gives CDR1 SQVTM, CDR2 ANQGSEA. V lost 2 bases to trimming and J lost 5 bases, with 15 bases between them. There are 14 residues in the CDR3. CDR3 nucleotides: TGCAGCGTTGAAACGGACAACCCTGTTTATGGCTACACCTTC. Amino acids: CSVETDNPVYGYTF. The full variable domain, in which reference TRBV29-1 and TRBJ1-2 provide the parts outside the CDR3, is SAVISQKPSRDICQRGTSLTIQCQVDSQVTMMFWYRQQPGQSLTLIATANQGSEATYESGFVIDKFPISRPNLTFSTLTVSNMSPEDSSIYLCSVETDNPVYGYTFGSGTRLTVV.